The clone carrying this T cell receptor beta chain was observed a few times. What it binds is not known. This sample stems from a study of cytomegalovirus exposure and HLA in healthy donors. Findings and caveats of the study: Certain indistinguishable V segments, among them TRBV6-2 and TRBV6-3, were excluded. TCR beta V- and J-gene trimming, according to a later analysis, was linked to a missense DCLRE1C variant.

This CDR3 comprises 15 residues. CDR1 and CDR2 from the germline V gene are SGHNT and YYREEE (reference sequence). V was pared by 4 bases and J by 9 bases, with 11 bases of the junction left unmatched. It was with 60 Vbeta and 13 Jbeta primers that the PCR ran. Sequencing was performed with immunoSEQ multiplex PCR; in TCRdb, only in-frame clones are kept and a portion is missing. The sample consists of 35,000 to 50,000 clones, 70% to 80% of them appearing once. The material sequenced was PBMCs. This chain connects TRBV5-4 to TRBJ1-5, with 9 bases lining up with TRBD1. This receptor was taken from a man aged 25-40 years in good health and CMV-seronegative. The CDR3 loop reads CASSLGQGPNWPQHF. As DNA, the CDR3 is TGTGCCAGCAGCCTGGGACAGGGCCCCAATTGGCCCCAGCATTTT.